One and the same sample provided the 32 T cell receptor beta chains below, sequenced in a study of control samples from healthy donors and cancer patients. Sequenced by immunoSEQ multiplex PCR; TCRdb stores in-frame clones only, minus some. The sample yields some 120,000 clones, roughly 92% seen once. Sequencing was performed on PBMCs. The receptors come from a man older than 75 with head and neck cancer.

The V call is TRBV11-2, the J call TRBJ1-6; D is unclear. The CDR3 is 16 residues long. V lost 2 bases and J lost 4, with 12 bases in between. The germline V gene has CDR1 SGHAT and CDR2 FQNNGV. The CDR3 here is CASSLRAPGYNSPLHF. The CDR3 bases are TGTGCCAGCAGCTTAAGGGCCCCGGGTTATAATTCACCCCTCCACTTT.

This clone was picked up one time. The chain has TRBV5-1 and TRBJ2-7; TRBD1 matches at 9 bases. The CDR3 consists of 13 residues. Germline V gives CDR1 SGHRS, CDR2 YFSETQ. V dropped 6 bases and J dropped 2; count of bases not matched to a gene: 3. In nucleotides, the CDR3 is TGCGCCAGCAACAGGGGGCCGGCCTACGAGCAGTACTTC. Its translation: CASNRGPAYEQYF.

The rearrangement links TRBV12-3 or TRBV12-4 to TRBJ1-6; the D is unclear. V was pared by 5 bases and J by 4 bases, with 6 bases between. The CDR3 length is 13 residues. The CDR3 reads CASSAGYNSPLHF. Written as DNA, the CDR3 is TGTGCCAGCAGTGCTGGATATAATTCACCCCTCCACTTT.

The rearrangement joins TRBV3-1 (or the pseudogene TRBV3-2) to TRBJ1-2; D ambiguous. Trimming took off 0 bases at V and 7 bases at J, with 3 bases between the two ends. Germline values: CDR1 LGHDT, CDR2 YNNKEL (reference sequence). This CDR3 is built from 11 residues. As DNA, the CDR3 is TGTGCCAGCAGCCAAGAGTTTGGCTACACCTTC. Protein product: CASSQEFGYTF.

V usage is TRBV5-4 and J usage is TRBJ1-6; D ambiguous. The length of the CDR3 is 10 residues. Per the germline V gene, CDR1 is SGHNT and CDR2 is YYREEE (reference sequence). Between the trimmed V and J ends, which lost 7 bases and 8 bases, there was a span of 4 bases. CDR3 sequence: CASGDSPLHF. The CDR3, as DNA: TGTGCCAGCGGGGATTCACCCCTCCACTTT.

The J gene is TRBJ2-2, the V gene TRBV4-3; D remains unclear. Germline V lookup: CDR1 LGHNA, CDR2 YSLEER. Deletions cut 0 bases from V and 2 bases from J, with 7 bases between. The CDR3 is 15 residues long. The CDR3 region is CASSQDRLNTGELFF. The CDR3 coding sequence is TGCGCCAGCAGCCAAGACCGGCTTAACACCGGGGAGCTGTTTTTT.

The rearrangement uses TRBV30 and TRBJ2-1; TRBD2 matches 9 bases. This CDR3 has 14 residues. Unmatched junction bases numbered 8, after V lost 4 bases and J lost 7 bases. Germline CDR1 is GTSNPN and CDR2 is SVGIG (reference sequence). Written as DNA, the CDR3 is TGTGCCTGGAACCAGGCGGGGGGGATGAATGAGCAGTTCTTC. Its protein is CAWNQAGGMNEQFF. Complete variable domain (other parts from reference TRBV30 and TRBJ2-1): SQTIHQWPATLVQPVGSPLSLECTVEGTSNPNLYWYRQAAGRGLQLLFYSVGIGQISSEVPQNLSASRPQDRQFILSSKKLLLSDSGFYLCAWNQAGGMNEQFFGPGTRLTVL.

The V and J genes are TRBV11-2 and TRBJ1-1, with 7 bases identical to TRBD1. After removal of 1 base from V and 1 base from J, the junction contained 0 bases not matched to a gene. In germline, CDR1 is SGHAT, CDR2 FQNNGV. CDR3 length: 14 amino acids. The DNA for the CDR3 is TGTGCCAGCAGCTTAGGGACAGGGAACACTGAAGCTTTCTTT. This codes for CASSLGTGNTEAFF.

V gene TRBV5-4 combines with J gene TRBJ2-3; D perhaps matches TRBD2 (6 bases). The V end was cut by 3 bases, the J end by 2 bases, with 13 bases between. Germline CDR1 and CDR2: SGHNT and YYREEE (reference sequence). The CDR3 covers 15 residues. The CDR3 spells CASSSLAGNTDTQYF. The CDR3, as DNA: TGTGCCAGCAGCTCCCTGGCGGGGAACACAGATACGCAGTATTTT.

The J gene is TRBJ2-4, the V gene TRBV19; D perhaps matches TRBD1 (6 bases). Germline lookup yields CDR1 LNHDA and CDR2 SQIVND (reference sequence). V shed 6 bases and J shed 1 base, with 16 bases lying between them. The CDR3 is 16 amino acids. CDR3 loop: CASSALRGTAKNIQYF. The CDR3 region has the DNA TGTGCCAGTAGCGCGCTCAGGGGCACCGCCAAAAACATTCAGTACTTC.

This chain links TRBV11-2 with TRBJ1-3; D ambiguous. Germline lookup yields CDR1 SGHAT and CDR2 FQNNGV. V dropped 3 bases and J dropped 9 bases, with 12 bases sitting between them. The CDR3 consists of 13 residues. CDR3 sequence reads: CASSFPVGPTIYF. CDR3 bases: TGTGCCAGCAGCTTTCCCGTCGGTCCCACCATATATTTT.

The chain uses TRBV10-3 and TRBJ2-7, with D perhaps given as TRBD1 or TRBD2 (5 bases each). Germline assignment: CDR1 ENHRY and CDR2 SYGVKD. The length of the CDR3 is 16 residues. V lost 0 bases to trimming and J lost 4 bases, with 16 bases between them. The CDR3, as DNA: TGTGCCATCAGTGAGTCTTTGGTTAGGGGACCTTACGAGCAGTACTTC. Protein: CAISESLVRGPYEQYF.

The CDR3 region has the DNA TGTGCCAGCAGTCGACAGGGGCCTAACACTGAAGCTTTCTTT. Translation gives CASSRQGPNTEAFF. V and J are TRBV19 and TRBJ1-1; 8 bases are shared with TRBD1. The CDR3 consists of 14 residues. V trimming: 9 bases; J trimming: 2 bases; junction bases outside the gene matches: 8. CDR1 and CDR2 (germline): LNHDA, SQIVND (reference sequence). Complete variable domain (other parts from reference TRBV19 and TRBJ1-1): DGGITQSPKYLFRKEGQNVTLSCEQNLNHDAMYWYRQDPGQGLRLIYYSQIVNDFQKGDIAEGYSVSREKKESFPLTVTSAQKNPTAFYLCASSRQGPNTEAFFGQGTRLTVV.

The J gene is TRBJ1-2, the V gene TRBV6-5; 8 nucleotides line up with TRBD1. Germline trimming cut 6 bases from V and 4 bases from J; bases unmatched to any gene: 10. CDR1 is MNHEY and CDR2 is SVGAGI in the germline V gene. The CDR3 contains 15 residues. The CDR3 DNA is TGTGCCAGCAGACAACCCCAGGGGGCTGGCTATGGCTACACCTTC. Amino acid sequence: CASRQPQGAGYGYTF.

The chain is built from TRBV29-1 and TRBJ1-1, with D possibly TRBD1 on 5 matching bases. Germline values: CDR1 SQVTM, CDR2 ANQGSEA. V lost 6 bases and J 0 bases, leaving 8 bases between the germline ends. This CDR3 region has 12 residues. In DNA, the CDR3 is TGCAGCGTAGAACAGGTGAACACTGAAGCTTTCTTT. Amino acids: CSVEQVNTEAFF.

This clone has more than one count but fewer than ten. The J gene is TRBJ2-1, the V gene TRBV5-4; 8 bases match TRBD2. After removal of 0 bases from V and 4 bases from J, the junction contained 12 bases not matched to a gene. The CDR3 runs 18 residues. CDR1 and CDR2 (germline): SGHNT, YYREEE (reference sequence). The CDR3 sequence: CASSLAWPLAGSYNEQFF. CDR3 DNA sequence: TGTGCCAGCAGCTTGGCCTGGCCATTAGCGGGGTCATACAATGAGCAGTTCTTC.

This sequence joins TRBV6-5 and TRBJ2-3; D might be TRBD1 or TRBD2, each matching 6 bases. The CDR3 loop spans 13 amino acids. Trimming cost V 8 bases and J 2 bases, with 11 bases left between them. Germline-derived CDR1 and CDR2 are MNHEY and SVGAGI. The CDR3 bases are TGTGCCAGCCATGGGGGGCTCACAGATACGCAGTATTTT. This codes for CASHGGLTDTQYF.

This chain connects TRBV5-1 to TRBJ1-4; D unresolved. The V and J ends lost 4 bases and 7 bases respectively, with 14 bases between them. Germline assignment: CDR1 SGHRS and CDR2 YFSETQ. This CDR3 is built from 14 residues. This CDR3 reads CASSPTRRGEKLFF. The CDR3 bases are TGCGCCAGCAGCCCGACAAGGCGAGGTGAAAAACTGTTTTTT. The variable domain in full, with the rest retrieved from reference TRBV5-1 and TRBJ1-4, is KAGVTQTPRYLIKTRGQQVTLSCSPISGHRSVSWYQQTPGQGLQFLFEYFSETQRNKGNFPGRFSGRQFSNSRSEMNVSTLELGDSALYLCASSPTRRGEKLFFGSGTQLSVL.

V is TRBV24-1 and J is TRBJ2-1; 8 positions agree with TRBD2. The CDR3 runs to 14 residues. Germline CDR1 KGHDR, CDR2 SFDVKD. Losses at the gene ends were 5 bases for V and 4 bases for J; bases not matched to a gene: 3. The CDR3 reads CATSAGGGYNEQFF. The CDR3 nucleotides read TGTGCCACCAGTGCCGGCGGGGGGTACAATGAGCAGTTCTTC.

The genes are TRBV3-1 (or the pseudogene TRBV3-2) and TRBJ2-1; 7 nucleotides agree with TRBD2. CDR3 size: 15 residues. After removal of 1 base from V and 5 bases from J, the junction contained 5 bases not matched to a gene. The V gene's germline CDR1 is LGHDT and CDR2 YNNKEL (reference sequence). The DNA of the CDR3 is TGTGCCAGCAGCCAAGTCCGGGGAGGGCACAATGAGCAGTTCTTC. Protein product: CASSQVRGGHNEQFF.

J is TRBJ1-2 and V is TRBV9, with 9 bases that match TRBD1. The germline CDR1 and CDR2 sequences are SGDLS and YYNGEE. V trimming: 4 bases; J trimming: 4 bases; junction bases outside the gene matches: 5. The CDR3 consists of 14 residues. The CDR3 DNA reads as TGTGCCAGCAGCCCCGGGACAGGGCTCTATGGCTACACCTTC. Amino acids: CASSPGTGLYGYTF.

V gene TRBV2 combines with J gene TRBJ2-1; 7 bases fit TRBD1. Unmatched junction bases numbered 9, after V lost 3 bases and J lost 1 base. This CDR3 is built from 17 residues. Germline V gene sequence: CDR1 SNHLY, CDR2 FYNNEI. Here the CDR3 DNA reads TGTGCCAGCAGTGAGGAGTTAGGGGGCACTTCCTACAATGAGCAGTTCTTC. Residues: CASSEELGGTSYNEQFF.

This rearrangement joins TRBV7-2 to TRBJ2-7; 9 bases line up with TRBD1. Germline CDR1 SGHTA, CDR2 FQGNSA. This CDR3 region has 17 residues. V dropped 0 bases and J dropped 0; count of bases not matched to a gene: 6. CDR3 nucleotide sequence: TGTGCCAGCAGCTTAGCGCTAGGGACAGGGAGCTCCTACGAGCAGTACTTC. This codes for CASSLALGTGSSYEQYF.

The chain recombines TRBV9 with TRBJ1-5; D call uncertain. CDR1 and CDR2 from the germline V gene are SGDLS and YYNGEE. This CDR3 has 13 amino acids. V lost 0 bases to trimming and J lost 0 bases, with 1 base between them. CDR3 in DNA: TGTGCCAGCAGCGTAGCTAGCAATCAGCCCCAGCATTTT. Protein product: CASSVASNQPQHF.

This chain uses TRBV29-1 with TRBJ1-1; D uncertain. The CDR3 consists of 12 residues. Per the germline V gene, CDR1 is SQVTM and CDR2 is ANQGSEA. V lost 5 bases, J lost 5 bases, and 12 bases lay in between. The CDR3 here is CSVPGWETEAFF. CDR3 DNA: TGCAGCGTTCCAGGTTGGGAAACTGAAGCTTTCTTT. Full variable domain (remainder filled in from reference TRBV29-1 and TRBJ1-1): SAVISQKPSRDICQRGTSLTIQCQVDSQVTMMFWYRQQPGQSLTLIATANQGSEATYESGFVIDKFPISRPNLTFSTLTVSNMSPEDSSIYLCSVPGWETEAFFGQGTRLTVV.

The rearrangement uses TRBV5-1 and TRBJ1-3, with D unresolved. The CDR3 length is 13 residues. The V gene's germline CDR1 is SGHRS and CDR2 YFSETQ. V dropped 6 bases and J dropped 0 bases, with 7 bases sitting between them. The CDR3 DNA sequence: TGCGCCAGCATGACGGACTCTGGAAACACCATATATTTT. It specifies CASMTDSGNTIYF.

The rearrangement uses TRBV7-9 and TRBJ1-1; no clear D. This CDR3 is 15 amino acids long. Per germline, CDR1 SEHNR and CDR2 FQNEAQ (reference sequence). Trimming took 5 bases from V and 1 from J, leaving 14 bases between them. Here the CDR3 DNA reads TGTGCCAGCAGCGCCCGGTCTTCGGGGAACACTGAAGCTTTCTTT. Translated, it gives CASSARSSGNTEAFF. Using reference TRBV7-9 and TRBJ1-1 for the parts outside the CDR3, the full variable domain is DTGVSQNPRHKITKRGQNVTFRCDPISEHNRLYWYRQTLGQGPEFLTYFQNEAQLEKSRLLSDRFSAERPKGSFSTLEIQRTEQGDSAMYLCASSARSSGNTEAFFGQGTRLTVV.

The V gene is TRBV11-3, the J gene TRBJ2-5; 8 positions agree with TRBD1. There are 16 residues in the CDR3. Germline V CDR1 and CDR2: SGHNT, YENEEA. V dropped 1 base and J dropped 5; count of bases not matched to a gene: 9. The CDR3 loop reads CASSLGSRTGWETQYF. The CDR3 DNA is TGTGCCAGCAGCTTAGGTTCTCGGACAGGGTGGGAGACCCAGTACTTC. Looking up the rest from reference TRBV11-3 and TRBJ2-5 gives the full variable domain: EAGVVQSPRYKIIEKKQPVAFWCNPISGHNTLYWYLQNLGQGPELLIRYENEEAVDDSQLPKDRFSAERLKGVDSTLKIQPAELGDSAVYLCASSLGSRTGWETQYFGPGTRLLVL.

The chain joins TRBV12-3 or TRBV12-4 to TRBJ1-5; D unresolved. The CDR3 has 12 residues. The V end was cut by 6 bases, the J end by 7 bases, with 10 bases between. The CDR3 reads CASSENRQPQHF. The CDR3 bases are TGTGCCAGCAGCGAGAATCGCCAGCCCCAGCATTTT.

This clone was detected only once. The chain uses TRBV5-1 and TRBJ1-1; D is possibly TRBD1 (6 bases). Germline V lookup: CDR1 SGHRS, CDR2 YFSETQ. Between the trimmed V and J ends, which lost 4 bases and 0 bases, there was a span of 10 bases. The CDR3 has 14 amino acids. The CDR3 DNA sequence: TGCGCCAGCAGCCCCTGGGGGCTGAACACTGAAGCTTTCTTT. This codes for CASSPWGLNTEAFF.

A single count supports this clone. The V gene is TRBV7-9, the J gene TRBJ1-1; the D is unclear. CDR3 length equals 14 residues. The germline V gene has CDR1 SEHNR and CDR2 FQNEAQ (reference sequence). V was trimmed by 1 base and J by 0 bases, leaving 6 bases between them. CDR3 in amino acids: CASSLEPLNTEAFF. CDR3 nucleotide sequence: TGTGCCAGCAGCTTAGAACCACTGAACACTGAAGCTTTCTTT.

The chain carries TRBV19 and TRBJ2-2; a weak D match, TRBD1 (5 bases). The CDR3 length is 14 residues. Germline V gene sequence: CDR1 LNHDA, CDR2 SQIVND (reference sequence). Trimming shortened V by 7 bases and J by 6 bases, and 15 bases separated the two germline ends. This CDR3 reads CASTPGAIAGELFF. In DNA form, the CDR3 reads TGTGCCAGTACCCCTGGGGCGATCGCCGGGGAGCTGTTTTTT.